The present T cell receptor (beta chain) was sequenced within a study of shared clonotypes between healthy human individuals. Of note for this clone: Its antigen is unknown.

The table came from immunoSEQ multiplex PCR; TCRdb's copy has only in-frame clones and leaves some out. The sample lists some 380,000 clones; just over 95% were seen once. Trimming pared 5 bases from V and 2 bases from J, leaving 10 bases between. CDR3 length: 13 residues. Per germline, CDR1 MDHEN and CDR2 SYDVKM. Adult donors, all healthy and HIV-negative, had no recent acute infections or vaccinations. CD8 memory was a combination that joined CD45RO+ cells with CCR7-negative CD45RA+ TemRA cells. Study results and caveats: With few donors, the genetic and exposure-history diversity represented was limited.

The receptor comes from a man aged 25 to 40 in good health. The genes are TRBV28 and TRBJ2-7; possible D gene TRBD1, 6 bases. Source material: memory CD8+ T cells sorted from blood. Subset of the sample: CD45RO+ cells pooled with CCR7-negative TemRA cells. DNA for the CDR3: TGTGCCAGCAGTCTAGGGGACACCTACGAGCAGTACTTC. It is translated as CASSLGDTYEQYF.